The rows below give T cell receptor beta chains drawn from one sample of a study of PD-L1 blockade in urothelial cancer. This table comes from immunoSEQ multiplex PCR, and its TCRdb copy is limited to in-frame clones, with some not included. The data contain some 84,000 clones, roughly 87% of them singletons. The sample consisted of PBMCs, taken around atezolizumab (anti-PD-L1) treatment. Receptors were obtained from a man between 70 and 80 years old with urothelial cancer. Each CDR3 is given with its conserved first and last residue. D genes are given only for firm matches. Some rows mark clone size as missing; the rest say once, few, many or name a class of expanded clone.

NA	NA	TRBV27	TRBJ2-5	TGTGCCAGCAGTTTAGCAGGCTCTGAGACCCAGTACTTC	CASSLAGSETQYF
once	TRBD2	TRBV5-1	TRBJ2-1	TGCGCCAGCAGCTTTGGAGCGGGGGGGCTCAATGAGCAGTTCTTC	CASSFGAGGLNEQFF
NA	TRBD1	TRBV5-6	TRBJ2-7	TGTGCCAGCAGCTTCCGACAGGGGAACTCCTACGAGCAGTACTTC	CASSFRQGNSYEQYF
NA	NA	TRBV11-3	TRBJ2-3	TGTGCCAGCAGCTCCCGACTCGCCCCAGATACGCAGTATTTT	CASSSRLAPDTQYF
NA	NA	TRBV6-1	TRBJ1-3	TGTGCCAGCAGTGGAGGGTTCTCTGGAAACACCATATATTTT	CASSGGFSGNTIYF
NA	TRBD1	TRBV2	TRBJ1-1	TGTGCCAGCAGTGTAACAGGGGGAAACACTGAAGCTTTCTTT	CASSVTGGNTEAFF
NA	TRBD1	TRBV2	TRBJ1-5	TGTGCCAGCAAAGTATCGGCGACAGGGGGCTTCGTTGGCAATCAGCCCCAGCATTTT	CASKVSATGGFVGNQPQHF
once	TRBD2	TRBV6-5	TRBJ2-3	TGTGCCAGCAGGACGGGACTAGCCTCAGATACGCAGTATTTT	CASRTGLASDTQYF
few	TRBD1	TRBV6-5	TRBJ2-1	TGTGCCAGCAGTTACCAAGGGGGCTACGGGTCCGATGAGCAGTTCTTC	CASSYQGGYGSDEQFF
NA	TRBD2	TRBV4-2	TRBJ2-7	TGTGCCAGCAGCCAAGAAGTAGCGGGAGACCTCTACGAGCAGTACTTC	CASSQEVAGDLYEQYF
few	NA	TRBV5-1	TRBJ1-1	TGCGCCAGCAGCTTGGGACAGGCAGTTACTGAAGCTTTCTTT	CASSLGQAVTEAFF
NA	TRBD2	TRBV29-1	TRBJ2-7	TGCAGCGTTGAACGACTAGCGGGAGGTTGCCTGGACGAGCAGTACTTC	CSVERLAGGCLDEQYF
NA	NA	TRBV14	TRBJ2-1	TGTGCCAGCAGCCGCGGCCTCAATGAGCAGTTCTTC	CASSRGLNEQFF
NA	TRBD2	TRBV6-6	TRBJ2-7	TGTGCCAGCAGTACCCTCCTAGCGGACTCCTACGAGCAGTACTTC	CASSTLLADSYEQYF
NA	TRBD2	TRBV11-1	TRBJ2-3	TGTGCCAGCACCAAAGGGACTAGCGGGAGTACTGGCACAGATACGCAGTATTTT	CASTKGTSGSTGTDTQYF
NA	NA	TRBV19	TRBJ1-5	TGTGCCAGTAGTATAAGGGGCAGGCAAAATCAGCCCCAGCATTTT	CASSIRGRQNQPQHF